This T cell receptor beta chain was identified in a study of cytomegalovirus exposure and HLA in healthy donors. Study observations and caveats: The authors enumerated over 150 TCR beta chains as linked to cytomegalovirus. In an earlier analysis, about 87% or about 30%: the productive usage of most TCR beta V segments. Association of 16,951 TCR beta sequences with HLA alleles was found at 0.05 false discovery rate in a later analysis.

As regards this clone: Its specificity is unknown.

Researchers ran the PCR with 60 Vbeta and 13 Jbeta primers. The data were produced by immunoSEQ multiplex PCR, yet TCRdb's version contains in-frame clones alone and is incomplete. The sample table includes 55,000 to 75,000 clones. The germline V gene has CDR1 SGHTA and CDR2 FQGTGA. The CDR3 extends over 13 amino acids. The V end was cut by 3 bases, the J end by 7 bases, with 9 bases between. The V gene is TRBV7-3, the J gene TRBJ1-4; D not certain. This sequence originates from a male donor in good health and CMV-seronegative. Input material: PBMCs. The CDR3 is CASSFGQCEKLFF. CDR3 in DNA: TGTGCCAGCAGCTTTGGGCAGTGTGAAAAACTGTTTTTT.